Presented here are 8 T cell receptor beta chains from one specimen sequenced in a study of T-cell memory formation after mild COVID-19. TCRdb itself ran the 5' RACE reads through MiXCR, one entry per CDR3 protein. The data show about 350,000 distinct CDR3 sequences, about 13% seen once. The source material was PBMCs or a T cell subset sorted from them (not recorded which). The receptors derive from a man younger than 35 who had mild COVID-19 (a few samples of this study predate the infection). Cell type and time point are not known.

This clonotype was seen a handful of times. This CDR3 reads CASRFGANTEAFF. In DNA form, the CDR3 reads TGTGCCAGCAGGTTTGGGGCGAACACTGAAGCTTTCTTT. This sequence joins TRBV7-2 and TRBJ1-1; possible D gene TRBD1, 5 bases. V shed 6 bases and J shed 1 base, with 9 bases lying between them. The CDR3 is made up of 13 amino acids. Germline CDR1 and CDR2: SGHTA and FQGNSA.

This clonotype was seen more than once but under ten times. J is TRBJ1-1 and V is TRBV19; D unresolved. The CDR3 extends over 16 amino acids. Trimming pared 6 bases from V and 1 base from J, leaving 18 bases between. Germline values: CDR1 LNHDA, CDR2 SQIVND (reference sequence). CDR3 sequence (DNA): TGTGCCAGTAGGCTAAGTAACCACGAGGCGAACACTGAAGCTTTCTTT. Protein product: CASRLSNHEANTEAFF.

In this sample, this clonotype turned up a few times. The V call is TRBV28, the J call TRBJ2-7; tentative D call: TRBD2 (6 bases). Germline V gene sequence: CDR1 MDHEN, CDR2 SYDVKM. V lost 7 bases and J 0 bases, leaving 13 bases between the germline ends. CDR3 length: 14 amino acids. The CDR3, as DNA: TGTGCCAGCAACGGCGGACTAAGCTCCTACGAGCAGTACGTC. It is translated as CASNGGLSSYEQYV.

The chain joins TRBV7-8 to TRBJ2-3; D gene uncertain. In germline, CDR1 is SGHVS, CDR2 FQNEAQ. The CDR3 loop spans 16 amino acids. The V end was cut by 4 bases, the J end by 3 bases, with 17 bases between. The CDR3: CASSSRRKLLTDTQYF. The CDR3 DNA follows: TGTGCCAGCAGCTCACGACGCAAGCTGCTGACAGATACGCAGTATTTT.

The V and J genes are TRBV7-2 and TRBJ2-4, with 9 nucleotides matching TRBD1. Germline V gene lookup returns CDR1 SGHTA and CDR2 FQGNSA. With 1 base clipped from V and 12 bases from J, the junction kept 16 bases outside the gene matches. The CDR3 contains 17 residues. The CDR3 DNA sequence: TGTGCCAGCAGCTTAGATATTGGACAGGGGAATTTTGGCAATCAGTACTTC. Translated, it gives CASSLDIGQGNFGNQYF.

This chain connects TRBV9 to TRBJ2-5; D gene uncertain. This CDR3 contains 13 residues. Looked up from germline, CDR1 is SGDLS and CDR2 is YYNGEE. V was shortened by 0 bases and J by 5 bases, with 8 bases between the two germline ends. CDR3: CASSVDGRETQYF. The CDR3 DNA reads as TGTGCCAGCAGCGTAGATGGTAGGGAGACCCAGTACTTC. Full variable domain (outside the CDR3, taken from reference TRBV9 and TRBJ2-5): DSGVTQTPKHLITATGQRVTLRCSPRSGDLSVYWYQQSLDQGLQFLIQYYNGEERAKGNILERFSAQQFPDLHSELNLSSLELGDSALYFCASSVDGRETQYFGPGTRLLVL.

This clonotype came up a few times. This chain connects TRBV20-1 to TRBJ2-7, with TRBD1 matching over 7 bases. The CDR3 has 12 amino acids. Germline values: CDR1 DFQATT, CDR2 SNEGSKA (reference sequence). Trimming cost V 3 bases and J 5 bases; bases outside gene matches: 4. CDR3 in DNA: TGCAGTGCTAGTTCCCAGGGGGACGAGCAGTACTTC. Its translation is CSASSQGDEQYF.

This sequence joins TRBV20-1 and TRBJ2-3; D not certain. The V gene's germline CDR1 is DFQATT and CDR2 SNEGSKA (reference sequence). This CDR3 spans 13 amino acids. Trimming stripped 3 bases from V and 3 bases from J, with 10 bases between. CDR3 DNA sequence: TGCAGTGCTAGGGGCCCGCAGACAGATACGCAGTATTTT. The encoded protein is CSARGPQTDTQYF.